This paragraph covers one T cell receptor (beta chain) sequence. TCRdb's table, derived via immunoSEQ multiplex PCR, lists solely in-frame clones and lacks some. Found here are 150,000 to 200,000 clones, about 83% of them singletons; the top ten hold about 4%. The CDR3 covers 12 residues. Germline V lookup: CDR1 SGHVS, CDR2 FQNEAQ. Trimming stripped 4 bases from V and 2 bases from J, with 5 bases between. The sample originates from a study of blood T cell repertoires in COVID-19. In the study overall: T cells, B-cell-depleted T cells, or PBMCs supplied cDNA or gDNA.

The J gene is TRBJ1-1, the V gene TRBV7-8; D remains ambiguous. The material sequenced was peripheral blood. The sequence derives from a man aged 18 to 30 with active or convalescent COVID-19. Written as DNA, the CDR3 is TGTGCCAGCAGCTCCTTTAACACTGAAGCTTTCTTT. Translating gives CASSSFNTEAFF.